This TCR beta chain was sequenced during a study of breast tumors, draining lymph nodes, adjacent tissues. Samples came from axillary lymph nodes draining the breast cancer. TCRdb recomputed calls from the multiplex PCR reads with MiXCR, one row per CDR3 protein. The sample shows around 300,000 distinct CDR3 sequences, about 33% of them seen only once. The specimen was axillary lymph node tissue. The TCR originated in a female donor with breast cancer. Some clones in this sample may be carry-over from other donors' samples.

The CDR3 sequence is CSLGAGGPYEQFF. The CDR3 DNA reads as TGCAGCCTGGGGGCGGGAGGGCCTTATGAGCAGTTCTTC. This chain uses TRBV29-1 with TRBJ2-1, with 9 bases fitting TRBD2. CDR3 length: 13 residues. Germline V gene lookup returns CDR1 SQVTM and CDR2 ANQGSEA. The ends lost 8 bases at V and 8 bases at J; junction bases unmatched: 10.